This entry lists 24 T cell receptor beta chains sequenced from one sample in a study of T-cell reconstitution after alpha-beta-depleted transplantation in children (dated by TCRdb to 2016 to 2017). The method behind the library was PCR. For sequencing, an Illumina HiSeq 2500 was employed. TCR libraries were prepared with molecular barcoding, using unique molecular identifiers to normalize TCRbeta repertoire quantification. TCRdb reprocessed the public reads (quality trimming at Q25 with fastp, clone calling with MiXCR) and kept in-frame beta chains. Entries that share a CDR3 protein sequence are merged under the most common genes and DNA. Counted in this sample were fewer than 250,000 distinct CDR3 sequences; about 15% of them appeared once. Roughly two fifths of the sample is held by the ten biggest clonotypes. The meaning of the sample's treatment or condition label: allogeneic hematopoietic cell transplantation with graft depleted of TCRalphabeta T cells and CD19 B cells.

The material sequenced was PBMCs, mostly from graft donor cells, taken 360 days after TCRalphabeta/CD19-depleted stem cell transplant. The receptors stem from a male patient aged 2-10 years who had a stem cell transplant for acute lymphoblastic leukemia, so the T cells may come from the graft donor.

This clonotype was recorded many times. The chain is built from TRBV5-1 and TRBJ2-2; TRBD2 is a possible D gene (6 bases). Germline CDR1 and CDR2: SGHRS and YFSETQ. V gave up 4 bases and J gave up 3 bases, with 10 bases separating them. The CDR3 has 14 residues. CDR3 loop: CASSLAPDTGELFF. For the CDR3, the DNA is TGCGCCAGCAGCCTAGCGCCTGACACCGGGGAGCTGTTTTTT. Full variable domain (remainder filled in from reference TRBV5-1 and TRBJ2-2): KAGVTQTPRYLIKTRGQQVTLSCSPISGHRSVSWYQQTPGQGLQFLFEYFSETQRNKGNFPGRFSGRQFSNSRSEMNVSTLELGDSALYLCASSLAPDTGELFFGEGSRLTVL.

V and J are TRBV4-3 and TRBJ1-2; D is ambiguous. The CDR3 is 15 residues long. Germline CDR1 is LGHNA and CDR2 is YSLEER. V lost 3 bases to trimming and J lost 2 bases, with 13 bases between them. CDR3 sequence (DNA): TGCGCCAGCAGCCAGGGTCTACAGACCAACTATGGCTACACCTTC. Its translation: CASSQGLQTNYGYTF.

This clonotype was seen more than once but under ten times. CDR3 loop: CASSELEGTNYEQYF. The CDR3 bases are TGTGCCAGCAGTGAATTAGAGGGAACAAATTACGAGCAGTACTTC. V is TRBV25-1 and J is TRBJ2-7, with D possibly TRBD2 on 5 matching bases. There are 15 residues in the CDR3. Germline V lookup: CDR1 MGHDK, CDR2 SYGVNS. Trimming removed 1 base at V and 4 bases at J, with 14 bases between.

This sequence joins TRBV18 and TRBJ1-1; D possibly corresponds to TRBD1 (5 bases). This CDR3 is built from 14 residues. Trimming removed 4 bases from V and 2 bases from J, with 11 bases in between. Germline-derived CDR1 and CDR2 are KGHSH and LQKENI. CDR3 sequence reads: CASSLTTANTEAFF. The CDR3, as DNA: TGTGCCAGCTCACTAACGACAGCTAACACTGAAGCTTTCTTT.

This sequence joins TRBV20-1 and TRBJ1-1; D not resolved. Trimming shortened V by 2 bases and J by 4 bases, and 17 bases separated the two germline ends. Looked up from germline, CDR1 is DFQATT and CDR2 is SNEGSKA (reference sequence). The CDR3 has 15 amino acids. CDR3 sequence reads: CSARNWGTSVTEAFF. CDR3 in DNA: TGCAGTGCTAGAAATTGGGGAACTTCGGTCACTGAAGCTTTCTTT.

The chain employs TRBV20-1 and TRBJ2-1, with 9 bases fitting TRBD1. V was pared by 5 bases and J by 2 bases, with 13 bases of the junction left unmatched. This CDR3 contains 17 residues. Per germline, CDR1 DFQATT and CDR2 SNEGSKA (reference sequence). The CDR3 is CSALYVPGQGTYNEQFF. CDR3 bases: TGCAGTGCTCTCTATGTTCCGGGACAGGGAACCTACAATGAGCAGTTCTTC.

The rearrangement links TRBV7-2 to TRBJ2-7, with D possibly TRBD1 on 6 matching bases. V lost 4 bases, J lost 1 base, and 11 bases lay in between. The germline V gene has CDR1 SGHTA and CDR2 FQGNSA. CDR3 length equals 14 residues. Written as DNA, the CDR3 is TGTGCCAGCAGCTCGCGACAGGAGTCCTACGAGCAGTACTTC. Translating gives CASSSRQESYEQYF. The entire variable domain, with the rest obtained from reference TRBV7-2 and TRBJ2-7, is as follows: GAGVSQSPSNKVTEKGKDVELRCDPISGHTALYWYRQSLGQGLEFLIYFQGNSAPDKSGLPSDRFSAERTGGSVSTLTIQRTQQEDSAVYLCASSSRQESYEQYFGPGTRLTVT.

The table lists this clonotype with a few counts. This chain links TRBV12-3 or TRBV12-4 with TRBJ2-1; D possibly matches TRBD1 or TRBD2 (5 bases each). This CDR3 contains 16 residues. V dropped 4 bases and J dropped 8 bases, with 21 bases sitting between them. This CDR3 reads CASSSQTVGGKYEQFF. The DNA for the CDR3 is TGTGCCAGCAGTTCGCAAACTGTTGGGGGAAAGTATGAGCAGTTCTTC.

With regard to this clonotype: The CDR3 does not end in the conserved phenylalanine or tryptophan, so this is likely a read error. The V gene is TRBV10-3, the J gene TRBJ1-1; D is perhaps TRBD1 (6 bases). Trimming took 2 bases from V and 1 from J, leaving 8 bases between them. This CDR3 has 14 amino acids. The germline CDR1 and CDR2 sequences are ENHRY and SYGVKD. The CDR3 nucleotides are TGTGCCATCAGTGAGGAAGGGGGGAACACTGAAGCTTTCTTA. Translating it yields CAISEEGGNTEAFL.

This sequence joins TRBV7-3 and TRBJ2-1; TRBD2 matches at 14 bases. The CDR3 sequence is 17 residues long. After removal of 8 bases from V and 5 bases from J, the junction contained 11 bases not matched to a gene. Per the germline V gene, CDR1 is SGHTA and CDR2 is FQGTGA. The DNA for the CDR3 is TGTGCCAGCTCAATACGCCCGGGACTAGCGGGAGACAATGAGCAGTTCTTC. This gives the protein CASSIRPGLAGDNEQFF. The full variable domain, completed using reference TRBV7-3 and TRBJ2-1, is GAGVSQTPSNKVTEKGKYVELRCDPISGHTALYWYRQSLGQGPEFLIYFQGTGAADDSGLPNDRFFAVRPEGSVSTLKIQRTERGDSAVYLCASSIRPGLAGDNEQFFGPGTRLTVL.

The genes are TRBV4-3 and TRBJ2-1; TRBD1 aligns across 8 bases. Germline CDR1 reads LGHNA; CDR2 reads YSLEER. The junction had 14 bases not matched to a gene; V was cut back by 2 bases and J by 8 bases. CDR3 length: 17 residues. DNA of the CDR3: TGCGCCAGCAGCCAAAATGCCCAGGGGGCTTATGTCCATGAGCAGTTCTTC. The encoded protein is CASSQNAQGAYVHEQFF.

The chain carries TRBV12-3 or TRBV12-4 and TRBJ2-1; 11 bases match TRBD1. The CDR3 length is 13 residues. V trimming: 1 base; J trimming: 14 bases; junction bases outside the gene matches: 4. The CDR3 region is CASSLGTGGWEFF. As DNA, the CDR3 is TGTGCCAGCAGTTTAGGGACAGGGGGCTGGGAGTTCTTC.

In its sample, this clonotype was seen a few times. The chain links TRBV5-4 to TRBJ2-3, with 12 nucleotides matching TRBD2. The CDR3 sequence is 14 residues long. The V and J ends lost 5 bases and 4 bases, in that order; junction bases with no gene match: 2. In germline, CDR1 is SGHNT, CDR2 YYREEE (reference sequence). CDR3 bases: TGTGCCAGCAGGACTAGCGGGGGCGCAGATACGCAGTATTTT. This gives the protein CASRTSGGADTQYF.

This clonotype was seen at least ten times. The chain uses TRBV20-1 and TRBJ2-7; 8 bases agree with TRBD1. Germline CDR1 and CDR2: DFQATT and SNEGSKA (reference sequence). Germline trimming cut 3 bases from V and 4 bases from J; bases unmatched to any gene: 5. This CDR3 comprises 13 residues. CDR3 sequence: CSARQGASYEQYF. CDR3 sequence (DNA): TGCAGTGCTAGGCAGGGGGCTAGTTACGAGCAGTACTTC.

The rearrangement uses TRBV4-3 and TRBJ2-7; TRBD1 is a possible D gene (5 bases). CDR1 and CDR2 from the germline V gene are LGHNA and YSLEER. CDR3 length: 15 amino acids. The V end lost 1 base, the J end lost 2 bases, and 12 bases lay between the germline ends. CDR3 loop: CASSQVQEGAYEQYF. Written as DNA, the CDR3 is TGCGCCAGCAGCCAAGTTCAGGAAGGGGCCTACGAGCAGTACTTC.

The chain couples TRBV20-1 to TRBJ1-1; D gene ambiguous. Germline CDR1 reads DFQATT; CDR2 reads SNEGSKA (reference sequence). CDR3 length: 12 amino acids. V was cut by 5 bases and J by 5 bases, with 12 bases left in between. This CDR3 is CSAVSSRTEAFF. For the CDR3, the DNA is TGCAGTGCTGTCTCATCGAGGACTGAAGCTTTCTTT.

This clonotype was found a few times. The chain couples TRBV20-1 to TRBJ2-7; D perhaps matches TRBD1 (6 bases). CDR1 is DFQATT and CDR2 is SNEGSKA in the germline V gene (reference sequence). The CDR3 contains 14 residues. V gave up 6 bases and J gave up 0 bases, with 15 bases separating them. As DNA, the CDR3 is TGCAGTGCGGGCACAGGGACCAGCTCCTACGAGCAGTACTTC. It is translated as CSAGTGTSSYEQYF.

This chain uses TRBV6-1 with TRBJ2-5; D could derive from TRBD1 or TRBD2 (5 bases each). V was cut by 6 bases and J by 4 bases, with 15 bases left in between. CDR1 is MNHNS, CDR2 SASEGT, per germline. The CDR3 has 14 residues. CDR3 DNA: TGTGCCAGCAGCCCCCGACGGGGCGGAGAGACCCAGTACTTC. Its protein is CASSPRRGGETQYF.

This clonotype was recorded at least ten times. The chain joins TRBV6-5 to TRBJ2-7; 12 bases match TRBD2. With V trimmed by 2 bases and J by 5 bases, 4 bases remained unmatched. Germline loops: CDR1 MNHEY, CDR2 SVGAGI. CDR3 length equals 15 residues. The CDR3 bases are TGTGCCAGCAGTTACGTAGGACTAGCGGGGCACGAGCAGTACTTC. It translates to CASSYVGLAGHEQYF.

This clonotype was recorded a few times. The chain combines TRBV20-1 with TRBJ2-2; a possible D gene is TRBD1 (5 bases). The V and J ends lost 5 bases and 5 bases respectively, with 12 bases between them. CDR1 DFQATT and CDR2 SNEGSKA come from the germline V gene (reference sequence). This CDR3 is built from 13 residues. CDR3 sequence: CSAHIQGTGELFF. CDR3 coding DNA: TGCAGTGCTCATATCCAGGGTACCGGGGAGCTGTTTTTT.

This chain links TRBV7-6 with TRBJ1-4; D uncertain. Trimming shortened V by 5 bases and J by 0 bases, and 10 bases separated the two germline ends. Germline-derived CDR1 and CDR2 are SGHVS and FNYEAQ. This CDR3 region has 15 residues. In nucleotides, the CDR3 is TGTGCCAGCAGCCCCCTGGTCACAACTAATGAAAAACTGTTTTTT. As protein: CASSPLVTTNEKLFF.

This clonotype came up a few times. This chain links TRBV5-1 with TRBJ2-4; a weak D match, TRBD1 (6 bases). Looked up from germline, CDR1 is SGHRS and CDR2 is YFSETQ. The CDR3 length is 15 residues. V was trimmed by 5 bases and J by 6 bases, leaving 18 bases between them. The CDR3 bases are TGCGCCAGCAGTCACAGGGAAGGATGGGGAAACATTCAGTACTTC. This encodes CASSHREGWGNIQYF.

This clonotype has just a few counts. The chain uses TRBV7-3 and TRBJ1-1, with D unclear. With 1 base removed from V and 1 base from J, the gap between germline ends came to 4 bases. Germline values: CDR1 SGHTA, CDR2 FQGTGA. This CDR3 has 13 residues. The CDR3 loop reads CASSLKANTEAFF. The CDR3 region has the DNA TGTGCCAGCAGCTTAAAGGCGAACACTGAAGCTTTCTTT.

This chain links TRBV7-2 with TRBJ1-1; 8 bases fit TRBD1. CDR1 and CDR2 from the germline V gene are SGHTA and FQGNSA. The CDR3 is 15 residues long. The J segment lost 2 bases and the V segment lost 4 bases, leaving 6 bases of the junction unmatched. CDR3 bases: TGTGCCAGCAGCTCGAGGACAGGGATTAACACTGAAGCTTTCTTT. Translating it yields CASSSRTGINTEAFF.